This T cell receptor beta chain is drawn from a study of metastatic and nonmetastatic thyroid tumors. Study context: From malignant and benign thyroid patients, repertoires in blood and in tumor or nodule tissue were compared.

In the original analysis: Differences in CDR3 between clinicopathological groups were drawn on to build a classifier intended to discriminate distant-metastatic papillary thyroid cancer patients. TCRdb re-clonotyped the PCR reads through MiXCR. These V and J calls rely on TCRdb rather than the paper's analysis. The sample carries about 43,000 clones, about an eighth recorded once. This clone was seen repeatedly, ten times or more. Its antigen is currently unknown. No treatment had been given to any patient before thyroid surgery. This CDR3 spans 14 amino acids. The germline V gene has CDR1 SGHAT and CDR2 FQNNGV. The V gene end was trimmed by 5 bases and the J gene end by 4 bases; junction bases not matched to a gene: 5. Study outcomes and limitations: For both blood and tumor, malignant thyroid tumors reportedly showed significantly higher TCR beta diversity than benign nodules did.

Sequencing was done on a sample of blood. This clonotype was sampled from a female donor with papillary thyroid cancer or a benign thyroid nodule (not recorded which). Some clones in this sample may be carry-over from other donors' samples. The rearrangement uses TRBV11-2 and TRBJ2-7; 10 bases line up with TRBD1. The CDR3 loop is CASSLWTGGYEQYF. The CDR3 nucleotides read TGTGCCAGCAGCCTGTGGACAGGGGGATACGAGCAGTACTTC.